These T cell receptor beta chains were read from a single sample in a study of blood T cell repertoires in COVID-19. Data came from immunoSEQ multiplex PCR; TCRdb stores just in-frame clones and leaves some out. The sample consists of around 170,000 clones, about 83% of them appearing once. Sequencing was performed on PBMCs or T cells enriched from blood (not recorded which). All receptors derive from a woman aged 30 to 39 who had recovered from COVID-19. The CDR3 runs from the conserved cysteine through the conserved F or W. The D gene is left open where the match is weak. A clone size is listed for some rows: how often the clone was seen (once, few, many), or a class if it is expanded.

TRBV11-3,NA,TRBJ1-1,NA,CASSFSGQGNTEAFF,TGTGCCAGCAGCTTCTCAGGGCAGGGGAACACTGAAGCTTTCTTT
TRBV4-1,TRBD2,TRBJ2-3,NA,CASSQEGSSGSPTDTQYF,TGCGCCAGCAGCCAAGAGGGCTCTAGCGGGAGCCCCACAGATACGCAGTATTTT
TRBV7-2,TRBD2,TRBJ2-7,few,CASSLASGRGEQYF,TGTGCCAGCAGCTTAGCTAGCGGGAGGGGTGAGCAGTACTTC
TRBV19,NA,TRBJ1-4,NA,CASSISANEKLFF,TGTGCCAGTAGTATATCCGCTAATGAAAAACTGTTTTTT
TRBV29-1,TRBD1,TRBJ1-3,NA,CSGKQGASGNTIYF,TGCAGCGGTAAACAGGGGGCTTCTGGAAACACCATATATTTT
TRBV7-9,TRBD1,TRBJ2-7,NA,CASSTTGVLAYEQYF,TGTGCCAGCAGTACTACAGGGGTACTGGCCTACGAGCAGTACTTC
TRBV12-2,NA,TRBJ2-2,NA,CASRLAPEQGGTGELFF,TGTGCAAGTCGCTTAGCGCCCGAACAGGGGGGGACCGGGGAGCTGTTTTTT
TRBV2,NA,TRBJ1-2,NA,CASSEYGGGYTF,TGTGCCAGCAGTGAATACGGGGGTGGCTACACCTTC
TRBV18,TRBD1,TRBJ2-5,once,CASSGQDQETQYF,TGTGCCAGCTCCGGACAGGACCAAGAGACCCAGTACTTC
TRBV9,NA,TRBJ1-4,NA,CASSETGNVNEKLFF,TGTGCCAGCAGCGAAACAGGGAACGTTAATGAAAAACTGTTTTTT
TRBV7-2,NA,TRBJ1-4,NA,CASSSRGGGGNEKLFF,TGTGCCAGCAGTTCCCGGGGGGGCGGAGGTAATGAAAAACTGTTTTTT
TRBV30,NA,TRBJ2-5,NA,CAWSQDGEAETQYF,TGTGCCTGGAGTCAGGATGGGGAGGCGGAGACCCAGTACTTC
TRBV27,TRBD1,TRBJ1-2,NA,CASKAGGSNYGYTF,TGTGCCAGCAAAGCAGGGGGATCTAACTATGGCTACACCTTC
TRBV29-1,NA,TRBJ2-3,NA,CSVGLYTDTQYF,TGCAGCGTTGGTCTCTATACAGATACGCAGTATTTT
TRBV5-8,NA,TRBJ1-5,NA,CASSFSMYRDTNQPQHF,TGTGCCAGCAGCTTTTCAATGTACCGGGACACCAATCAGCCCCAGCATTTT
TRBV7-2,NA,TRBJ2-7,NA,CASSLVPGNPYEQYF,TGTGCCAGCAGCTTAGTCCCAGGGAACCCCTACGAGCAGTACTTC
TRBV6-2/TRBV6-3,TRBD1,TRBJ1-1,NA,CASSYRTGTGAPLGSGTEAFF,TGTGCCAGCAGTTACCGGACCGGGACAGGGGCCCCTCTCGGCTCTGGCACTGAAGCTTTCTTT
TRBV5-1,TRBD2,TRBJ2-7,NA,CASSDPRASGTYEQYF,TGCGCCAGCAGCGACCCCAGGGCTAGCGGAACCTACGAGCAGTACTTC
TRBV7-9,TRBD2,TRBJ2-5,NA,CASSLGLAGVETQYF,TGTGCCAGCAGCTTAGGACTAGCGGGGGTAGAGACCCAGTACTTC
TRBV2,NA,TRBJ2-7,NA,CASVGEYSPIEQYF,TGTGCCAGCGTCGGCGAATACAGCCCTATCGAGCAGTACTTC
TRBV19,TRBD2,TRBJ2-4,NA,CASSSHGTSGIRRLAKNIQYF,TGTGCCAGTAGTAGCCACGGGACTAGCGGGATTCGCCGACTAGCCAAAAACATTCAGTACTTC
TRBV27,TRBD1,TRBJ2-7,NA,CASSSTGGAYEQYF,TGTGCCAGCAGTTCTACAGGGGGCGCGTACGAGCAGTACTTC
TRBV25-1,NA,TRBJ2-2,NA,CASSDLANTGELFF,TGTGCCAGCAGTGACCTCGCGAACACCGGGGAGCTGTTTTTT
TRBV6-1,TRBD1,TRBJ1-6,NA,CASSELDRGNSPLHF,TGTGCCAGCAGTGAGCTGGACAGGGGTAATTCACCCCTCCACTTT
TRBV4-2,TRBD1,TRBJ2-5,NA,CASSPGQEETQYF,TGTGCCAGCAGCCCCGGACAGGAAGAGACCCAGTACTTC
TRBV5-1,NA,TRBJ2-7,NA,CASSSEGNYEQYF,TGCGCCAGCAGTTCCGAGGGTAACTACGAGCAGTACTTC
TRBV24-1,TRBD2,TRBJ2-3,NA,CATSAGGIGTDTQYF,TGTGCCACCAGTGCCGGGGGGATAGGAACAGATACGCAGTATTTT
TRBV6-6,TRBD2,TRBJ2-5,few,CASSYSSGRGKETQYF,TGTGCCAGCAGTTACTCTAGCGGGAGAGGGAAAGAGACCCAGTACTTC
TRBV2,TRBD1,TRBJ1-6,NA,CASSEDRDRASPLHF,TGTGCCAGCAGTGAAGACCGGGACAGGGCTTCACCCCTCCACTTT
TRBV19,TRBD2,TRBJ2-7,once,CASAEPGLAGDYEQYF,TGTGCCAGCGCCGAGCCCGGACTAGCGGGAGACTACGAGCAGTACTTC
TRBV5-4,NA,TRBJ2-7,NA,CASSSSDRTQLF,TGTGCCAGCAGCTCCTCGGACAGAACCCAACTCTTC
TRBV28,TRBD1,TRBJ2-7,NA,CASSMTGPLYEQYF,TGTGCCAGCAGTATGACAGGGCCGTTGTACGAGCAGTACTTC
TRBV5-1,TRBD1,TRBJ2-2,NA,CASRPGTGGAGKNTGELFF,TGCGCCAGCAGACCCGGGACAGGGGGCGCGGGGAAGAACACCGGGGAGCTGTTTTTT
TRBV13,NA,TRBJ2-1,once,CASSRRQGNEQFF,TGTGCCAGCAGCCGCCGCCAGGGGAATGAGCAGTTCTTC
TRBV5-1,NA,TRBJ2-3,NA,CASSLENSDTQYF,TGCGCCAGCAGCTTAGAGAACTCAGATACGCAGTATTTT
TRBV7-3,TRBD2,TRBJ2-1,NA,CASSFWGLADNEQFF,TGTGCCAGCAGCTTCTGGGGACTAGCCGACAATGAGCAGTTCTTC
TRBV2,TRBD1,TRBJ2-1,NA,CASRGDRGAYNEQFF,TGTGCCAGCAGGGGGGACAGGGGGGCCTACAATGAGCAGTTCTTC
TRBV29-1,TRBD1,TRBJ1-2,once,CSVLDRNNYGYTF,TGCAGCGTATTGGACAGGAATAACTATGGCTACACCTTC
TRBV7-9,TRBD1,TRBJ1-4,NA,CASSLTPTGGHEKLFF,TGTGCCAGCAGCTTAACCCCGACAGGGGGACATGAAAAACTGTTTTTT
TRBV5-5,NA,TRBJ2-7,NA,CASSLAGQMGQQYF,TGTGCCAGCAGCTTGGCCGGACAGATGGGCCAGCAGTACTTC
TRBV5-1,TRBD2,TRBJ2-1,NA,CASQLAGESNEQFF,TGCGCCAGCCAACTAGCGGGGGAATCCAATGAGCAGTTCTTC
TRBV24-1,TRBD1,TRBJ2-7,NA,CATSGRGDRVHEQYF,TGTGCCACCAGTGGCCGAGGGGACAGGGTTCACGAGCAGTACTTC
TRBV2,NA,TRBJ1-3,NA,CASKTDSGNTIYF,TGTGCCAGCAAGACAGACTCAGGAAACACCATATATTTT
TRBV2,TRBD1,TRBJ1-2,NA,CASSARQGSGYTF,TGTGCCAGCAGTGCCAGACAGGGGTCTGGCTACACCTTC
TRBV5-1,NA,TRBJ2-7,NA,CASSLVADTYEQYF,TGCGCCAGCAGCTTGGTAGCGGATACCTACGAGCAGTACTTC
TRBV2,TRBD1,TRBJ2-7,NA,CASSETGQGGREQYF,TGTGCCAGCAGTGAAACCGGACAGGGCGGGCGCGAGCAGTACTTC
TRBV7-9,NA,TRBJ2-1,NA,CASSFREANEQFF,TGTGCCAGCAGCTTTCGGGAAGCTAATGAGCAGTTCTTC
TRBV5-1,TRBD2,TRBJ2-7,NA,CASSLVAGGPYEQYF,TGCGCCAGCAGCTTGGTAGCGGGAGGGCCCTACGAGCAGTACTTC
TRBV6-5,TRBD2,TRBJ2-7,once,CASSLAGGPDEQYF,TGTGCCAGCAGTCTAGCGGGAGGGCCCGACGAGCAGTACTTC
TRBV28,NA,TRBJ1-3,NA,CASSLFVGQQGSGNTIYF,TGTGCCAGCAGTTTATTTGTCGGACAGCAGGGCTCTGGAAACACCATATATTTT
TRBV27,TRBD2,TRBJ2-7,NA,CASSFTSGLAYEQYF,TGTGCCAGCAGTTTCACTAGCGGTTTAGCCTACGAGCAGTACTTC
TRBV5-6,TRBD1,TRBJ1-2,NA,CASSSAMEGGQDFYGYTF,TGTGCCAGCAGCTCGGCGATGGAGGGGGGACAGGATTTTTATGGCTACACCTTC
TRBV27,NA,TRBJ1-5,NA,CASSLIGQPNQPQHF,TGTGCCAGCAGTTTGATAGGACAGCCCAATCAGCCCCAGCATTTT
TRBV24-1,NA,TRBJ1-2,NA,CATSQGYGYTF,TGTGCCACCAGTCAGGGGTACGGCTACACCTTC
TRBV30,TRBD1,TRBJ1-2,NA,CAWTLTGVRAHF,TGTGCCTGGACCCTGACAGGGGTTCGGGCACACTTC
TRBV9,NA,TRBJ2-3,NA,CASSFNTDTQYF,TGTGCCAGCAGCTTCAACACAGATACGCAGTATTTT
TRBV18,TRBD1,TRBJ2-3,NA,CASSPGTGGTDTQYF,TGTGCCAGCTCACCTGGGACAGGGGGCACAGATACGCAGTATTTT
TRBV25-1,TRBD2,TRBJ2-3,NA,CASSGVAGGLTDTQYF,TGTGCCAGCAGTGGGGTAGCGGGAGGACTCACAGATACGCAGTATTTT
TRBV19,NA,TRBJ2-1,NA,CASSIAASSYNEQFF,TGTGCCAGTAGTATAGCGGCTAGCTCCTACAATGAGCAGTTCTTC
TRBV19,NA,TRBJ1-1,NA,CASIPTEEVAEAFF,TGTGCCAGTATACCCACCGAAGAGGTCGCTGAAGCTTTCTTT